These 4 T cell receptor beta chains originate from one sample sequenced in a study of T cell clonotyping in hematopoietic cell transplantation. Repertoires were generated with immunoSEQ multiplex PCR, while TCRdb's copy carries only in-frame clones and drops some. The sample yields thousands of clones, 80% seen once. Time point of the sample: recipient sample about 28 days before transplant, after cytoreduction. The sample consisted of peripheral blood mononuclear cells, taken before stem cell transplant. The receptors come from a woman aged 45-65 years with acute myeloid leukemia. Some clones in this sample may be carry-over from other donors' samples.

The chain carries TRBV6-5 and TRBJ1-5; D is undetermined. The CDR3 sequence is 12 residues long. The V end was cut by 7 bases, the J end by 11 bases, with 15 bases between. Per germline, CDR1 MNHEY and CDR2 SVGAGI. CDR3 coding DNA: TGTGCCAGCAATCCCCCCGGATCAGCCCAGCATTTT. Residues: CASNPPGSAQHF.

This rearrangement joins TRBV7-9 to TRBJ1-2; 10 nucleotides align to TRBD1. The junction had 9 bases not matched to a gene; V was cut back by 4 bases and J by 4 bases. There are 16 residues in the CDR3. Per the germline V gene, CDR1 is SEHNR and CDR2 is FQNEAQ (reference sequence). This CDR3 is CASSYATGGVGYGYTF. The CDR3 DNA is TGTGCCAGCAGCTACGCGACAGGGGGCGTAGGCTATGGCTACACCTTC.

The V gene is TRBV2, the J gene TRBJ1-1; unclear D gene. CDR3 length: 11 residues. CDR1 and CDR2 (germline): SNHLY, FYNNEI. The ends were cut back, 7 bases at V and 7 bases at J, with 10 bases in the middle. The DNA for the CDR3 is TGTGCCAGCAATTGGGCCAGTGAAGCTTTCTTT. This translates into CASNWASEAFF.

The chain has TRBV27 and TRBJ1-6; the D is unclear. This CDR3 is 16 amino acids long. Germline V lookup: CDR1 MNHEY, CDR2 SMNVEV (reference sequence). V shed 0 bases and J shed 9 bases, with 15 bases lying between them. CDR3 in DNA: TGTGCCAGCAGTTTATCGGCTAACCAAGGCGTTTCACCCCTCCACTTT. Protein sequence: CASSLSANQGVSPLHF.